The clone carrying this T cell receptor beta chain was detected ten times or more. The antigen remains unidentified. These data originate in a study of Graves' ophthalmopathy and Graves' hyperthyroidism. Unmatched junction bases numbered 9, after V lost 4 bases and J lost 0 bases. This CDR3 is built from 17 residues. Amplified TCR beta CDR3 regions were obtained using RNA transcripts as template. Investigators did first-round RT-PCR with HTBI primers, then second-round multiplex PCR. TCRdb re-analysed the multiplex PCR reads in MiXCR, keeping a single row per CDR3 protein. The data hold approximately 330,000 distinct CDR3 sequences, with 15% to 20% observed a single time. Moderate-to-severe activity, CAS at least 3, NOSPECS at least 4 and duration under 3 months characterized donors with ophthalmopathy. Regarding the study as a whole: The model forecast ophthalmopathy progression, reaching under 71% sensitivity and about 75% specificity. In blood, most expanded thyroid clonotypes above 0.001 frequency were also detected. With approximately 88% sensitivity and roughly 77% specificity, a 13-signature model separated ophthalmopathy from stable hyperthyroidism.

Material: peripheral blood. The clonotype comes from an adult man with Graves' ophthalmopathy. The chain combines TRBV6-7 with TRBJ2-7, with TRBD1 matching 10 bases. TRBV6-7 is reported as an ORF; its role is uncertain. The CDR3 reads CASSSSGQGVCSYEQYF. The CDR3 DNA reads TGTGCCAGCAGTTCTTCAGGACAGGGGGTATGCTCCTACGAGCAGTACTTC.